This record concerns one TCR beta chain sequence. Antigen: not known. Donors sampled were nominally healthy, though unrecorded immune exposures were likely. This record comes from a study of cytomegalovirus exposure and HLA in healthy donors. Study-level findings and limits: Likely technical artifact: a cluster of highly shared sequence variants. The study put some 150 TCR beta chains on its list as cytomegalovirus-associated.

PCR employed 60 Vbeta and 13 Jbeta primers. The assay was immunoSEQ multiplex PCR, and TCRdb's table has in-frame clones only and misses some. The table lists 150,000 to 200,000 clones, around 75% of them singletons, with approximately 0.4% in the top ten. Sequencing input: PBMCs. The sequence was collected from a male donor in good health and CMV-seropositive.

CDR3 sequence (DNA): TGTGCCAGCTCACCTATGATGATACGCGACTATGGCTACACCTTC. Translated, it gives CASSPMMIRDYGYTF. This chain joins TRBV18 and TRBJ1-2; D gene ambiguous. The CDR3 is 15 residues long. The V and J ends lost 3 bases and 3 bases respectively, with 14 bases between them. CDR1 is KGHSH and CDR2 is LQKENI in the germline V gene. The full variable domain, with the rest looked up from reference TRBV18 and TRBJ1-2, is NAGVMQNPRHLVRRRGQEARLRCSPMKGHSHVYWYRQLPEEGLKFMVYLQKENIIDESGMPKERFSAEFPKEGPSILRIQQVVRGDSAAYFCASSPMMIRDYGYTFGSGTRLTVV.